These T cell receptor beta chains were read from a single sample in a study of shared clonotypes between healthy human individuals. Libraries were prepared by immunoSEQ multiplex PCR; TCRdb keeps only in-frame clonotypes and omits some of them. The sample consists of around 2.5 million clones, roughly 93% of them appearing once. Sequencing was performed on naive CD4+ T cells from PBMCs. Receptor source: a man younger than 30 in good health. Some clones in this sample may be carry-over from other donors' samples. CDR3s include the opening cysteine and the closing phenylalanine or tryptophan. D genes are given only for firm matches.

TRBV5-1	TRBJ2-7	TRBD1	CASSSQGAEQYF
TRBV6-6	TRBJ2-7	TRBD1	CASRGTGDYEQYF
TRBV4-1	TRBJ2-5	-	CASSQGDTQETQYF
TRBV11-2	TRBJ2-1	TRBD2	CASSGLAGYPWGQFF
TRBV5-5	TRBJ1-4	-	CASSLVLLSTNEKLFF
TRBV11-3	TRBJ2-2	TRBD2	CASSRGLAGTNGELFF
TRBV9	TRBJ2-7	TRBD2	CASSVGLAGVNEQYF
TRBV29-1	TRBJ2-7	-	CSVSGRRPYEQYF
TRBV19	TRBJ2-2	TRBD2	CATSLAGGRTGELFF
TRBV28	TRBJ1-5	-	CASSRQYNQPQHF
TRBV28	TRBJ2-1	-	CASSFPNRVEQFF
TRBV5-1	TRBJ1-2	-	CASSGATAVVGNYGYTF
TRBV19	TRBJ2-3	-	CASTRRVGTDTQYF
TRBV6-6	TRBJ2-3	-	CASNMGPKVTQYF
TRBV27	TRBJ1-3	-	CASSLTQPNRGNTIYF
TRBV7-8	TRBJ2-3	-	CASSPGHGDTQYF
TRBV29-1	TRBJ1-1	TRBD1	CSVAGQVAAEAFF
TRBV5-1	TRBJ2-1	-	CASSPGWAGKPYNEQFF
TRBV11-2	TRBJ1-1	-	CASSLFRGMNTEAFF
TRBV27	TRBJ1-5	TRBD1	CASRRDSENQPQHF
TRBV7-2	TRBJ2-6	TRBD1	CASSDRNSGANVLTF
TRBV6-1	TRBJ2-7	TRBD1	CASSPRRDSYEQYF
TRBV30	TRBJ1-1	-	CAWSDRPGGTEAFF
TRBV9	TRBJ1-5	-	CASSGGPRAPQHF
TRBV27	TRBJ1-5	TRBD1	CASSLSRAGGINQPQHF
TRBV9	TRBJ2-7	TRBD2	CASSVGGLAGGFYEQYF
TRBV30	TRBJ1-6	-	CAWSGHTGRLSPLHF
TRBV5-8	TRBJ2-7	TRBD2	CASSSRLAGGLAEQYF
TRBV4-2	TRBJ2-3	TRBD2	CASKVSSGSSTDTQYF
TRBV11-2	TRBJ1-5	-	CASSMVTGFSSNQPQHF
TRBV25-1	TRBJ1-2	-	CASSGYLGIAYGYTF
TRBV20-1	TRBJ2-1	-	CSAPDKVQFF
TRBV7-2	TRBJ2-1	TRBD1	CASSPDRGPYNEQFF
TRBV6-5	TRBJ2-7	-	CASSYRASYEQYF
TRBV28	TRBJ1-1	-	CASSLIAPLNTEAFF
TRBV2	TRBJ2-3	-	CASSGYLGPEDTQYF
TRBV27	TRBJ2-4	-	CASTSLAKNIQYF
TRBV5-4	TRBJ1-1	-	CASSKGREMNTEAFF
TRBV28	TRBJ2-2	-	CASSLPNTGELFF
TRBV7-9	TRBJ1-2	TRBD1	CASSLAYRQGYGYTF
TRBV28	TRBJ1-2	-	CAGQTGNYGYTF
TRBV7-6	TRBJ2-1	TRBD2	CASSLTLGLASYNEQFF
TRBV27	-	TRBD1	CASSSGTGRPHEQYF
TRBV29-1	TRBJ2-3	-	CSVGRGLTTDTQYF
TRBV5-1	TRBJ2-7	TRBD1	CASRTGSEQYF
TRBV9	TRBJ2-1	TRBD2	CASSAGTRPNNEQFF
TRBV5-1	TRBJ1-4	-	CASSSTGPLEKLFF
TRBV28	TRBJ1-4	-	CASSVPGLTNEKLFF
TRBV5-1	TRBJ2-3	-	CASSLVSGRTDTQYF
TRBV23-1	TRBJ1-1	-	CASSHSDGRYTEAFF
TRBV30	TRBJ2-2	TRBD1	CAWSGVMTGAKGELFF
TRBV5-1	TRBJ2-1	-	CASVSGVGNEQFF
TRBV7-2	TRBJ2-7	TRBD2	CASTLGGRAGSYEQYF